This TCR beta chain was observed in a study of Graves' ophthalmopathy and Graves' hyperthyroidism. Study-wide points: The majority of expanded thyroid clonotypes above 0.001 frequency also occurred in blood.

There are a few counts of this clonotype. What it binds is unknown. Trimming cost V 10 bases and J 5 bases; bases outside gene matches: 13. This CDR3 region has 14 residues. Germline values: CDR1 MNHEY, CDR2 SVGEGT. RNA transcripts provided the template for amplifying TCR beta CDR3 regions. First-round RT-PCR employed HTBI primers, with a second-round multiplex PCR after it. MiXCR, run by TCRdb on the multiplex PCR reads, gives a single entry per CDR3 protein. This table holds about 620,000 distinct CDR3 sequences, 22% found once. Cases classed as stable hyperthyroidism had no ophthalmopathy within 18 months of follow-up. Sampling under 12 ml of fresh peripheral blood provided the PBMCs.

The V gene is TRBV6-2 or TRBV6-3, the J gene TRBJ1-1; 7 bases are a match to TRBD1. This sequence originates from a woman aged 18-29 years with stable Graves' hyperthyroidism. Some clones in this sample may be carry-over from other donors' samples. Sequencing was done on a sample of peripheral blood. The CDR3 DNA sequence: TGTGCCACTACACCGACAGGGAGTGGAACTGAAGCTTTCTTT. This translates into CATTPTGSGTEAFF.